These 8 T cell receptor beta chains originate from one sample sequenced in a study of blood T cell repertoires in COVID-19. Some clones are missing from TCRdb's copy, which holds only in-frame ones; the method was immunoSEQ multiplex PCR. The table records 140,000 or so clones, around four fifths of them present only once. The sample comprised PBMCs or T cells enriched from blood (not recorded which). The receptors originated from a woman aged 40 to 49 who had recovered from COVID-19.

The rearrangement links TRBV11-2 to TRBJ2-1; no definite D call. Germline V gives CDR1 SGHAT, CDR2 FQNNGV. The CDR3 is 14 residues long. Trimming took 6 bases from V and 8 from J, leaving 17 bases between them. CDR3 region: CASSYGFSEDEQFF. CDR3 nucleotides: TGTGCCAGCAGTTACGGGTTCTCCGAAGATGAGCAGTTCTTC.

V is TRBV13 and J is TRBJ2-7; 10 bases are a match to TRBD2. This CDR3 has 15 residues. V lost 5 bases, J lost 0 bases, and 4 bases stayed unmatched. Germline CDR1 is PRHDT and CDR2 is FYEKMQ (reference sequence). CDR3 sequence (DNA): TGTGCCAGCAGCGGTACTAGCGGGGCCTCCTACGAGCAGTACTTC. Protein: CASSGTSGASYEQYF.

This clone was seen a single time. V and J are TRBV27 and TRBJ1-1; D is unresolved. Trimming cost V 5 bases and J 4 bases, with 11 bases left between them. CDR1 is MNHEY, CDR2 SMNVEV, per germline (reference sequence). The length of the CDR3 is 13 residues. The CDR3 nucleotides are TGTGCCAGCAGTCCCCACTTAGCCACTGAAGCTTTCTTT. This codes for CASSPHLATEAFF.

The V and J genes are TRBV15 and TRBJ1-1, with 7 bases aligning to TRBD1. Per germline, CDR1 LNHNV and CDR2 YYDKDF (reference sequence). The length of the CDR3 is 15 residues. J was trimmed by 4 bases and V by 0 bases; bases with no gene match: 5. The CDR3 nucleotides are TGTGCCACCAGCAGAGATAGGGGGCCGGGCACTGAAGCTTTCTTT. It translates to CATSRDRGPGTEAFF.

The chain is built from TRBV19 and TRBJ1-1; possible D gene TRBD1, 5 bases. Trimming cost V 5 bases and J 0 bases, with 7 bases left between them. The CDR3 covers 13 residues. Germline V CDR1 and CDR2: LNHDA, SQIVND (reference sequence). The CDR3 loop is CASSPDMNTEAFF. The DNA of the CDR3 is TGTGCCAGTAGTCCGGACATGAACACTGAAGCTTTCTTT. Full variable domain (missing parts from reference TRBV19 and TRBJ1-1): DGGITQSPKYLFRKEGQNVTLSCEQNLNHDAMYWYRQDPGQGLRLIYYSQIVNDFQKGDIAEGYSVSREKKESFPLTVTSAQKNPTAFYLCASSPDMNTEAFFGQGTRLTVV.

V is TRBV3-1 (or the pseudogene TRBV3-2) and J is TRBJ1-1, with TRBD1 matching 11 bases. The CDR3 consists of 15 residues. Germline CDR1 is LGHDT and CDR2 is YNNKEL (reference sequence). Trimming removed 3 bases from V and 6 bases from J; junction bases left unmatched: 6. The CDR3 DNA sequence: TGTGCCAGCAGCCACCGGGACAGGGGGATCGCTGAAGCTTTCTTT. Encoded protein: CASSHRDRGIAEAFF.

The chain links TRBV15 to TRBJ2-2; TRBD2 matches at 7 bases. The CDR3 runs to 16 residues. CDR1 is LNHNV, CDR2 YYDKDF, per germline (reference sequence). J was trimmed by 5 bases and V by 2 bases; bases with no gene match: 8. DNA of the CDR3: TGTGCCACCAGCAGATCACTAGCGACTACTACCGGGGAGCTGTTTTTT. As protein: CATSRSLATTTGELFF.

This clone occurred a few times. This chain connects TRBV7-2 to TRBJ2-1; possible D gene TRBD2, 6 bases. Deletions cut 6 bases from V and 4 bases from J, with 16 bases between. This CDR3 is 15 amino acids long. Germline values: CDR1 SGHTA, CDR2 FQGNSA. The CDR3 DNA sequence: TGTGCCAGCAGGGGCGGGCGGGGCGGTTACAATGAGCAGTTCTTC. Translation gives CASRGGRGGYNEQFF.